The 22 T cell receptor beta chains below all came from one sample that was sequenced in a study of T-cell reconstitution after alpha-beta-depleted transplantation in children. Unique molecular identifiers were incorporated when the TCRbeta library was constructed. TCRdb re-derived calls from the PCR reads in MiXCR, one entry per CDR3 protein. The sample has approximately 97,000 distinct CDR3 sequences; over 6% are singletons. Source: PBMCs, taken before TCRalphabeta/CD19-depleted stem cell transplant. The receptors here all came from a boy aged 2 to 9 with acute lymphoblastic leukemia, due to receive a stem cell transplant.

This clonotype has at least ten counts. The chain combines TRBV2 with TRBJ2-2; D is perhaps TRBD1 or TRBD2 (5 bases each). V gave up 6 bases and J gave up 6 bases, with 8 bases separating them. CDR3 length: 12 amino acids. Germline loops: CDR1 SNHLY, CDR2 FYNNEI. The CDR3 reads CASRGDAGELFF. Here the CDR3 DNA reads TGTGCCAGCAGAGGGGACGCCGGGGAGCTGTTTTTT.

This clonotype has a handful of counts. The chain combines TRBV12-3 or TRBV12-4 with TRBJ2-5, with D perhaps TRBD2 (5 bases). The CDR3 length is 16 residues. Deletions cut 0 bases from V and 5 bases from J, with 16 bases between. CDR3 region: CASSLAGAVGRETQYF. CDR3 bases: TGTGCCAGCAGTTTAGCGGGAGCTGTAGGGCGGGAGACCCAGTACTTC.

This clonotype has at least ten counts. The CDR3 nucleotides are TGCGCCAGCAGCTTGGCAGGGCGAAGCAATCAGCCCCAGCATTTT. Translating gives CASSLAGRSNQPQHF. The chain is built from TRBV5-1 and TRBJ1-5, with a tentative D call TRBD1 (5 bases). CDR3 length equals 15 residues. Germline V lookup: CDR1 SGHRS, CDR2 YFSETQ. Deletions cut 0 bases from V and 1 base from J, with 8 bases between.

This clonotype was seen a handful of times. The chain employs TRBV20-1 and TRBJ2-1, with D possibly matching TRBD1 (6 bases). Germline V lookup: CDR1 DFQATT, CDR2 SNEGSKA (reference sequence). The V end lost 2 bases, the J end lost 5 bases, and 16 bases lay between the germline ends. The CDR3 is 15 amino acids. In DNA, the CDR3 is TGCAGTGCTAGACGGGGACACCGGCTTAACAATGAGCAGTTCTTC. This sequence encodes CSARRGHRLNNEQFF.

This clonotype occurred many times. The DNA is left out, because the CDR3 cannot be placed on it with certainty; the CDR3 is given as TCRdb lists it. The V and J genes are TRBV20-1 and TRBJ2-7; the listed D gene, TRBD1, was not tested against the DNA. From its first to its last residue, the CDR3 has 14 amino acids. Germline CDR1 DFQATT, CDR2 SNEGSKA (reference sequence). The CDR3: CSAFFGGGPNEQYF.

This clonotype has more than one count but fewer than ten. The chain carries TRBV6-5 and TRBJ2-7, with D possibly matching TRBD1 (6 bases). Germline V CDR1 and CDR2: MNHEY, SVGAGI. This CDR3 is 15 amino acids long. With 2 bases removed from V and 3 bases from J, the gap between germline ends came to 14 bases. The CDR3: CASSYVQGGNYEQYF. Here the CDR3 DNA reads TGTGCCAGCAGTTACGTACAGGGCGGAAACTACGAGCAGTACTTC.

About this clonotype itself: This may arise from a read error, as a much more abundant clone is one base away. The chain couples TRBV12-3 or TRBV12-4 to TRBJ2-7; 11 positions match TRBD1. V shed 4 bases, J shed 5 bases, and the junction held 1 base outside the gene matches. The CDR3 sequence is 13 residues long. Here the CDR3 reads CASSWTGGDEQYF. CDR3 DNA sequence: TGTGCCAGCAGTTGGACAGGGGGCGACGAGCAGTACTTC.

This clonotype was counted many times. The chain recombines TRBV3-1 with TRBJ2-3; 9 nucleotides align to TRBD2. The ends lost 0 bases at V and 0 bases at J; junction bases unmatched: 13. CDR1 and CDR2 from the germline V gene are LGHDT and YNNKEL (reference sequence). This CDR3 region has 20 residues. The CDR3 nucleotides are TGTGCCAGCAGCCAAGAGTCGGTCGCGGGGGGGCGATTTAGCACAGATACGCAGTATTTT. Its protein is CASSQESVAGGRFSTDTQYF.

This clonotype was recorded at least ten times. The chain employs TRBV7-6 and TRBJ1-4, with D possibly being TRBD1 (6 bases). CDR1 is SGHVS and CDR2 is FNYEAQ in the germline V gene. The V and J ends lost 5 bases and 4 bases respectively, with 11 bases between them. The CDR3 spans 14 residues. In DNA form, the CDR3 reads TGTGCCAGCAGCGTTACAGGGATTAATGAAAAACTGTTTTTT. Its protein is CASSVTGINEKLFF.

This chain uses TRBV29-1 with TRBJ2-7, with D possibly TRBD1 on 6 matching bases. CDR3 size: 13 residues. V lost 4 bases, J lost 1 base, and 11 bases lay in between. CDR1 and CDR2 (germline): SQVTM, ANQGSEA. CDR3 coding DNA: TGCAGCGTTGGGTCCAGGGGATCCTACGAGCAGTACTTC. Encoded protein: CSVGSRGSYEQYF.

This chain joins TRBV6-1 and TRBJ1-4; D gene uncertain. Germline lookup yields CDR1 MNHNS and CDR2 SASEGT. V was pared by 3 bases and J by 2 bases, with 7 bases between. CDR3 length: 14 amino acids. The CDR3 protein is CASSDVVTNEKLFF. Here the CDR3 DNA reads TGTGCCAGCAGTGACGTTGTCACTAATGAAAAACTGTTTTTT.

This clonotype has ten or more counts. The chain has TRBV6-5 and TRBJ1-2; D uncertain. This CDR3 is built from 13 residues. Germline loops: CDR1 MNHEY, CDR2 SVGAGI. The V end was cut by 6 bases, the J end by 5 bases, with 13 bases between. The CDR3 nucleotides are TGTGCCAGCAGCCTCACATCGTCATATGGCTACACCTTC. Residues: CASSLTSSYGYTF.

This clonotype was picked up many times. The V and J genes are TRBV10-2 and TRBJ2-7; D is unresolved. Germline values: CDR1 WSHSY, CDR2 SAAADI. Trimming pared 3 bases from V and 7 bases from J, leaving 7 bases between. The CDR3 is 11 amino acids. This CDR3 reads CASSDLDEQYF. The CDR3 DNA is TGCGCCAGCAGTGATTTAGATGAGCAGTACTTC.

The sample holds a few counts of this clonotype. The chain employs TRBV6-2 or TRBV6-3 and TRBJ1-2; the D is unclear. The CDR3 totals 15 residues. V dropped 7 bases and J dropped 3 bases, with 18 bases sitting between them. Germline CDR1 MNHEY, CDR2 SVGEGT. CDR3 loop: CASTSYGSEYYGYTF. The DNA of the CDR3 is TGTGCCAGCACCAGTTATGGGTCGGAATACTATGGCTACACCTTC.

The rearrangement joins TRBV15 to TRBJ2-5; weak D call: TRBD2 (7 bases). V was shortened by 1 base and J by 5 bases, with 14 bases between the two germline ends. CDR1 LNHNV and CDR2 YYDKDF come from the germline V gene (reference sequence). This CDR3 has 15 amino acids. CDR3 residues: CATSRVGGPGETQYF. The CDR3 DNA reads TGTGCCACCAGCAGAGTGGGGGGGCCTGGGGAGACCCAGTACTTC.

The CDR3 DNA reads TGCGCCAGCAGCCAAGGAAGCAGGGTTAATGAAAAACTGTTTTTT. As protein: CASSQGSRVNEKLFF. V and J are TRBV4-1 and TRBJ1-4; a possible D gene is TRBD1 (5 bases). Between the trimmed V and J ends, which lost 1 base and 4 bases, there was a span of 10 bases. The CDR3 extends over 15 amino acids. Germline lookup yields CDR1 MGHRA and CDR2 YSYEKL.

Ten or more counts support this clonotype. The chain carries TRBV20-1 and TRBJ2-5, with 9 bases lining up with TRBD2. The CDR3 is 15 amino acids. Germline lookup yields CDR1 DFQATT and CDR2 SNEGSKA (reference sequence). The ends lost 3 bases at V and 9 bases at J; junction bases unmatched: 14. CDR3: CSAREAGGGSAAQYF. In nucleotides, the CDR3 is TGCAGTGCTAGGGAGGCGGGGGGGGGCTCGGCGGCCCAGTACTTC.

The chain links TRBV13 to TRBJ1-1; D call uncertain. Per the germline V gene, CDR1 is PRHDT and CDR2 is FYEKMQ (reference sequence). V lost 3 bases to trimming and J lost 3 bases, with 5 bases between them. The CDR3 covers 12 residues. This CDR3 is CASSFTDTEAFF. The CDR3 DNA is TGTGCCAGCAGCTTTACCGACACTGAAGCTTTCTTT.

This clonotype was seen ten or more times. The rearrangement links TRBV18 to TRBJ2-6, with D hard to call. The V and J ends lost 2 bases and 0 bases respectively, with 8 bases between them. CDR3 length: 16 amino acids. Germline loops: CDR1 KGHSH, CDR2 LQKENI. Here the CDR3 DNA reads TGTGCCAGCTCACCAGGCAGAGTCTCTGGGGCCAACGTCCTGACTTTC. Translating it yields CASSPGRVSGANVLTF.

This clonotype was detected a few times. The V call is TRBV20-1, the J call TRBJ2-2; weak D call: TRBD2 (7 bases). Germline V lookup: CDR1 DFQATT, CDR2 SNEGSKA (reference sequence). Trimming took 5 bases from V and 2 from J, leaving 15 bases between them. The CDR3 extends over 15 amino acids. The CDR3 protein is CSAPEGGANTGELFF. The CDR3 coding sequence is TGCAGTGCTCCCGAGGGGGGGGCAAACACCGGGGAGCTGTTTTTT.

The chain uses TRBV27 and TRBJ1-1; no clear D gene. Germline loops: CDR1 MNHEY, CDR2 SMNVEV (reference sequence). V lost 7 bases and J lost 6, with 21 bases in between. This CDR3 is built from 15 residues. CDR3: CASKWAGRAVSEAFF. In DNA, the CDR3 is TGTGCCAGCAAATGGGCGGGGAGGGCGGTTTCTGAAGCTTTCTTT.

The rearrangement joins TRBV5-1 to TRBJ2-5, with 8 bases that match TRBD2. With V trimmed by 0 bases and J by 5 bases, 12 bases remained unmatched. This CDR3 comprises 17 residues. Per the germline V gene, CDR1 is SGHRS and CDR2 is YFSETQ. CDR3 sequence reads: CASSLANRGGRGETQYF. The DNA of the CDR3 is TGCGCCAGCAGCTTGGCGAATCGGGGGGGCCGGGGGGAGACCCAGTACTTC.